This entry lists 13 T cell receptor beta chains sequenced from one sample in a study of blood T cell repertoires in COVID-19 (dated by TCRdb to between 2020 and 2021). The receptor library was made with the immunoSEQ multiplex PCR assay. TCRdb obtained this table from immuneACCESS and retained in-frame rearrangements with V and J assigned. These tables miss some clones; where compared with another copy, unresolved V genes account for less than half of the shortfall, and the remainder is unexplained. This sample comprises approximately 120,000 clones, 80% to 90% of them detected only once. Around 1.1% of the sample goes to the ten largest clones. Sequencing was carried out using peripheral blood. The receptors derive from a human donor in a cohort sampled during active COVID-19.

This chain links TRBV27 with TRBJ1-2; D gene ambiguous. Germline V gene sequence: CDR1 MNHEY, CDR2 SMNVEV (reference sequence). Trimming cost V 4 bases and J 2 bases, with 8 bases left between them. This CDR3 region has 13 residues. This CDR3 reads CASSYAVNYGYTF. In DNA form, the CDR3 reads TGTGCCAGCAGTTACGCGGTCAACTATGGCTACACCTTC.

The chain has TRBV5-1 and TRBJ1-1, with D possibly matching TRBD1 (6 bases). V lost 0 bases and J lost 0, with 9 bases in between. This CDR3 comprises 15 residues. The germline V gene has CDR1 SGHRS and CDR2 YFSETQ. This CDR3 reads CASSLDRAMNTEAFF. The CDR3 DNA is TGCGCCAGCAGCTTGGACAGGGCCATGAACACTGAAGCTTTCTTT.

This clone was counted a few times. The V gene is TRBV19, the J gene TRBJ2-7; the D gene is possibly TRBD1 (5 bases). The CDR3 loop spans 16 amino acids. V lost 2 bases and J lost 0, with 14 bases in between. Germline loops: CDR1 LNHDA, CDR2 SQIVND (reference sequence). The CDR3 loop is CASSITGHDASYEQYF. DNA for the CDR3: TGTGCCAGTAGTATAACCGGACACGACGCCTCCTACGAGCAGTACTTC.

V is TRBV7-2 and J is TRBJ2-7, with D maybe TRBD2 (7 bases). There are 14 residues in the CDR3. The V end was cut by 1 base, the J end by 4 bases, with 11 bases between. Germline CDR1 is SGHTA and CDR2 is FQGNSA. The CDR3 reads CASSLGGGAYEQYF. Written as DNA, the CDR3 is TGTGCCAGCAGCTTAGGTGGGGGGGCGTACGAGCAGTACTTC.

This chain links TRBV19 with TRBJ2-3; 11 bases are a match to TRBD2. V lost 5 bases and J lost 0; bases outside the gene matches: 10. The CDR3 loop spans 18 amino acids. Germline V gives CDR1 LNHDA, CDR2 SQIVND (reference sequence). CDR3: CASSLVASGGISTDTQYF. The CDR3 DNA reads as TGTGCCAGTAGTCTGGTGGCTAGCGGGGGGATAAGCACAGATACGCAGTATTTT.

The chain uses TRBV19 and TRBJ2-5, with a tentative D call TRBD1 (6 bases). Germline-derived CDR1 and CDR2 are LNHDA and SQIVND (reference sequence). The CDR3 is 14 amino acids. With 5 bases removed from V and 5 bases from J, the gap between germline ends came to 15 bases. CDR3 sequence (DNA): TGTGCCAGTAGTGCGGGCCTTAGGGGGGAGACCCAGTACTTC. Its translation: CASSAGLRGETQYF.

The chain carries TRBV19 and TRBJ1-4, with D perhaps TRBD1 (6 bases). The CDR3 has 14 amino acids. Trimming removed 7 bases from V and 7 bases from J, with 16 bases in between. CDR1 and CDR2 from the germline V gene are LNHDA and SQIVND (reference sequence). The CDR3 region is CASTTWGTSEKLFF. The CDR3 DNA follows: TGTGCCAGTACCACATGGGGGACAAGTGAAAAACTGTTTTTT. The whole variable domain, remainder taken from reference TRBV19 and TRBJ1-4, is DGGITQSPKYLFRKEGQNVTLSCEQNLNHDAMYWYRQDPGQGLRLIYYSQIVNDFQKGDIAEGYSVSREKKESFPLTVTSAQKNPTAFYLCASTTWGTSEKLFFGSGTQLSVL.

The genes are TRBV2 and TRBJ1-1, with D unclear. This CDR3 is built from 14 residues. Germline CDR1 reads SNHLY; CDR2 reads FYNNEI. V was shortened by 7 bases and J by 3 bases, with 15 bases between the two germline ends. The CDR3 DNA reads TGTGCCAGCACCCCGCGGGCCGAATACACTGAAGCTTTCTTT. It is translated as CASTPRAEYTEAFF. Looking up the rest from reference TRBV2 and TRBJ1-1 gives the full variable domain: EPEVTQTPSHQVTQMGQEVILRCVPISNHLYFYWYRQILGQKVEFLVSFYNNEISEKSEIFDDQFSVERPDGSNFTLKIRSTKLEDSAMYFCASTPRAEYTEAFFGQGTRLTVV.

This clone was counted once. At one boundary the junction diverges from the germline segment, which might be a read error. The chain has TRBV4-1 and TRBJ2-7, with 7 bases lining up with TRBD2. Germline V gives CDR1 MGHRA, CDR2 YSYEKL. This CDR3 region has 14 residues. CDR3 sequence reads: CASSQAGYSYEQYF. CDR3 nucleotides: TGCGCCAGCAGTCAAGCGGGGTACTCCTACGAGCAGTACTTC.

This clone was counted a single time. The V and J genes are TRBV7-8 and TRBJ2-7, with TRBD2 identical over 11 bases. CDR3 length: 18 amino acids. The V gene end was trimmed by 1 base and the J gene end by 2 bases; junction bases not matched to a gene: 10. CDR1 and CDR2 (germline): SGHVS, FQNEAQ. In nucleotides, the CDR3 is TGTGCCAGCAGCTTAGTGGTTAGCGGGGGGGCTAACGCCTACGAGCAGTACTTC. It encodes CASSLVVSGGANAYEQYF.

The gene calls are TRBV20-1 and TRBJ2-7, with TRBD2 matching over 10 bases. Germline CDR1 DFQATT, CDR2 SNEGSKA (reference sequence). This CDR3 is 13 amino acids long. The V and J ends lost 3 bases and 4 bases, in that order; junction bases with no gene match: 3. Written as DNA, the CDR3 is TGCAGTGCTAGTGGACTAGCGGTATACGAGCAGTACTTC. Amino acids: CSASGLAVYEQYF.

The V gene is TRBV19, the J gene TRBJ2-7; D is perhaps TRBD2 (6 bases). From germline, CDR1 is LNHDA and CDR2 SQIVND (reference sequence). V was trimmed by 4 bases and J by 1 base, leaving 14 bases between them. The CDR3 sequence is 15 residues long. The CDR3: CASSTASGGSYEQYF. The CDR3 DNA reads TGTGCCAGTAGTACGGCATCTGGGGGGTCCTACGAGCAGTACTTC.

Here the CDR3 DNA reads TGTGCCAGCTCACCAGGACAGGGAGGTGCAGATACGCAGTATTTT. It encodes CASSPGQGGADTQYF. The chain couples TRBV18 to TRBJ2-3, with 8 bases lining up with TRBD1. Germline lookup yields CDR1 KGHSH and CDR2 LQKENI. J lost 4 bases, V lost 2 bases, and 5 bases had no gene match. The CDR3 is made up of 15 amino acids.